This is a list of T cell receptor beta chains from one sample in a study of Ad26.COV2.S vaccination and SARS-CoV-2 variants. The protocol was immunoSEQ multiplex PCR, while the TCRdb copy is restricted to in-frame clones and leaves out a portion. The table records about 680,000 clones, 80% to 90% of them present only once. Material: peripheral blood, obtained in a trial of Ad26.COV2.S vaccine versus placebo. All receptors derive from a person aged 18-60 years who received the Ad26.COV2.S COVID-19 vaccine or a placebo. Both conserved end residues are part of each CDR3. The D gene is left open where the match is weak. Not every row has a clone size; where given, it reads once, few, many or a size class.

CASSPQTKATTEAFF	TGTGCCAGCAGTCCACAGACTAAGGCCACTACTGAAGCTTTCTTT	TRBV6-2/TRBV6-3	many	TRBJ1-1	-	15
CASSYGAGGPTYEQYF	TGTGCCAGCAGCTATGGAGCGGGGGGTCCCACCTACGAGCAGTACTTC	TRBV11-2	-	TRBJ2-7	TRBD2	16
CASSPRGGGDYEQYF	TGTGCCAGCAGCCCCCGGGGGGGCGGGGACTACGAGCAGTACTTC	TRBV4-2	few	TRBJ2-7	TRBD2	15
CASSQETGGGNTQYF	TGCGCCAGCAGCCAAGAGACAGGGGGCGGAAATACGCAGTATTTT	TRBV4-3	once	TRBJ2-3	TRBD1	15
CSVNRGQETQYF	TGCAGCGTGAACAGGGGGCAAGAGACCCAGTACTTC	TRBV29-1	-	TRBJ2-5	TRBD1	12
CASKGDLSPLHF	TGTGCCAGCAAAGGGGATTTGTCACCCCTCCACTTT	TRBV27	few	TRBJ1-6	-	12
CAVRGTPGAFF	TGTGCCGTCCGCGGGACTCCCGGCGCTTTCTTT	TRBV6-5	-	TRBJ1-1	-	11
CASSGVYGYTF	TGTGCCAGCTCCGGAGTCTATGGCTACACCTTC	TRBV25-1	-	TRBJ1-2	-	11
CASSESGARLAFF	TGTGCCAGCAGTGAATCGGGGGCGCGTCTAGCTTTCTTT	TRBV25-1	-	TRBJ1-1	-	13
CASARVMNTEAFF	TGTGCCAGTGCCAGGGTCATGAACACTGAAGCTTTCTTT	TRBV19	once	TRBJ1-1	-	13
CASSAGAFNEQFF	TGCGCCAGCAGCGCCGGGGCATTTAATGAGCAGTTCTTC	TRBV5-1	once	TRBJ2-1	-	13
CASSALGTAGQEQYF	TGTGCCAGCAGCGCATTGGGAACCGCCGGTCAAGAGCAGTACTTC	TRBV7-2	few	TRBJ2-7	-	15
CASSPTSVTYNEQFF	TGTGCCAGCAGTCCCACTAGCGTAACCTACAATGAGCAGTTCTTC	TRBV2	-	TRBJ2-1	TRBD2	15
CASSQRVTALSGANVLTF	TGTGCCAGCAGCCAAAGGGTGACAGCCCTCTCTGGGGCCAACGTCCTGACTTTC	TRBV3-1/TRBV3-2	-	TRBJ2-6	-	18
CASSVAGGLSKNIQYF	TGTGCCAGCAGTGTCGCGGGGGGTCTCTCCAAAAACATTCAGTACTTC	TRBV6-1	-	TRBJ2-4	TRBD2	16
CASSFNSGAYEQYF	TGTGCCAGCAGCTTCAATTCAGGGGCCTACGAGCAGTACTTC	TRBV7-6	once	TRBJ2-7	-	14
CATWETGPGYTF	TGTGCCACTTGGGAGACAGGCCCTGGCTACACCTTC	TRBV6-5	-	TRBJ1-2	-	12
CAWSSRSGQGYTF	TGTGCCTGGAGTTCTCGATCGGGACAGGGCTACACCTTC	TRBV30	once	TRBJ1-2	TRBD1	13
CASSRGQGGYGYTF	TGTGCCAGCAGCCGAGGACAGGGCGGCTATGGCTACACCTTC	TRBV7-8	-	TRBJ1-2	TRBD1	14
CASSSGDGNTIYF	TGTGCCAGCAGTTCGGGGGATGGAAACACCATATATTTT	TRBV12-3/TRBV12-4	many	TRBJ1-3	-	13
CASTKGTEAFF	TGTGCCAGTACCAAAGGAACTGAAGCTTTCTTT	TRBV19	once	TRBJ1-1	-	11
CTSSQDGPRAGANTEAFF	TGCACCAGCAGCCAAGATGGGCCCAGGGCTGGAGCCAACACTGAAGCTTTCTTT	TRBV1	-	TRBJ1-1	-	18
CASSYSETGVTYEQYF	TGTGCCAGCAGTTATTCCGAGACAGGGGTAACCTACGAGCAGTACTTC	TRBV6-5	-	TRBJ2-7	TRBD1	16
CASSQDLGNEQFF	TGTGCCAGCAGCCAAGATTTGGGGAATGAGCAGTTCTTC	TRBV4-2	-	TRBJ2-1	-	13
CASSWGQGNTGELFF	TGTGCCAGCAGCTGGGGACAGGGGAACACCGGGGAGCTGTTTTTT	TRBV5-4	once	TRBJ2-2	TRBD1	15
CSASPSGRFLYNEQFF	TGCAGTGCTAGTCCTAGCGGCAGGTTCCTTTACAATGAGCAGTTCTTC	TRBV20-1	-	TRBJ2-1	TRBD2	16
CASSFTTRNTIYF	TGTGCCAGCAGCTTCACCACCAGAAACACCATATATTTT	TRBV7-9	-	TRBJ1-3	-	13
CASREASTDTQYF	TGCGCCAGCAGGGAAGCGAGCACAGATACGCAGTATTTT	TRBV5-1	few	TRBJ2-3	-	13